This entry concerns a single T cell receptor (beta chain). These data originate in a study of shared T cell receptors in the human thymus. The CDR3 consists of 18 residues. Trimming took 0 bases from V and 9 from J; bases not matched to a gene: 16. Per the germline V gene, CDR1 is LGHNA and CDR2 is YNFKEQ. Sequencing was performed with immunoSEQ multiplex PCR; in TCRdb, only in-frame clones are kept and a portion is missing. Of roughly 700,000 clones listed, 88% were seen once; the top ten hold 0.0085% to 0.012%. These data also featured in a second study, about human thymus T cells. That source reports: All donors were healthy Finnish infants who were undergoing corrective surgery to treat congenital heart defects. Corrective cardiac surgery supplied the resected thymus tissue. Apparent bias marked the V and J gene usage of thymic and blood repertoires.

The sequence was collected from a boy under two years old with a congenital heart defect. Sequencing was done on a sample of thymocytes. V is TRBV4-2 and J is TRBJ2-1; 8 bases line up with TRBD2. The CDR3 DNA reads TGTGCCAGCAGCCAAGATTTACATAGGAGCGGGAGTGATGGTGAGCAGTTCTTC. Translation gives CASSQDLHRSGSDGEQFF.